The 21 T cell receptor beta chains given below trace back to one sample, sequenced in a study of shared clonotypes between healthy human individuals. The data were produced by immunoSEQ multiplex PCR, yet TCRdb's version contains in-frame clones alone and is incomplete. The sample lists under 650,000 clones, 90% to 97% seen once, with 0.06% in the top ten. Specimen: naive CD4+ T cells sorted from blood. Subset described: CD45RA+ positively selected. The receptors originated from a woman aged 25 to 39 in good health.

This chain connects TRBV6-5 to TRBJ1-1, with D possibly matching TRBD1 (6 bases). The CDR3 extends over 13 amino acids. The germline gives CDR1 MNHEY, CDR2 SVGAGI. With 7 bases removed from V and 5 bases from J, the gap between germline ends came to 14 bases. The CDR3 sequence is CASNRIQGTEAFF. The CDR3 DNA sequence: TGTGCCAGCAACAGAATTCAGGGGACTGAAGCTTTCTTT.

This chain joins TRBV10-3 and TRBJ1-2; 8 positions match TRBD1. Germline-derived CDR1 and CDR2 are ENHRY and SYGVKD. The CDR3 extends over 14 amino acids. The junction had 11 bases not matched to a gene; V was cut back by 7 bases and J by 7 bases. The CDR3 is CAINSNRGSTGYTF. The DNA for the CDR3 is TGTGCCATCAACTCAAACAGGGGGTCAACTGGCTACACCTTC.

The CDR3 loop reads CASRAGTGEAFF. The CDR3 bases are TGCGCCAGCAGGGCCGGGACAGGTGAAGCTTTCTTT. The chain links TRBV10-2 to TRBJ1-1, with 8 bases identical to TRBD1. The J segment lost 7 bases and the V segment lost 6 bases, leaving 4 bases of the junction unmatched. CDR1 is WSHSY, CDR2 SAAADI, per germline. CDR3 length equals 12 residues.

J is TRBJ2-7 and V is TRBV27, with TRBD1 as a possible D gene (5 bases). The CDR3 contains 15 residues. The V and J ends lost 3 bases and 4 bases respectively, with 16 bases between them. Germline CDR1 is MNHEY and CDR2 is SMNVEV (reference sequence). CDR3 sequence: CASSFLDSSTYEQYF. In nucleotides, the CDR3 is TGTGCCAGCAGTTTCCTAGACAGCTCAACATACGAGCAGTACTTC.

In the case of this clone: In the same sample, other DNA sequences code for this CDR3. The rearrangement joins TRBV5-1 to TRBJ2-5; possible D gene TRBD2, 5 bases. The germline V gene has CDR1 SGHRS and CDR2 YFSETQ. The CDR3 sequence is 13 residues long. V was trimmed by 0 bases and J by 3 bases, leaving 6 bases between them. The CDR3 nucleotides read TGCGCCAGCAGCTTGGGACTAAAAGAGACCCAGTACTTC. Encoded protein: CASSLGLKETQYF.

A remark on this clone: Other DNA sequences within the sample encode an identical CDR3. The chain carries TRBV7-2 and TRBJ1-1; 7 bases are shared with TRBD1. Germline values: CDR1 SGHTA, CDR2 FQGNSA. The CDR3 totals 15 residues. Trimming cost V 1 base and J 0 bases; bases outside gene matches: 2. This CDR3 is CASSLGGTVNTEAFF. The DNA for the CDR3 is TGTGCCAGCAGCTTAGGAGGGACAGTGAACACTGAAGCTTTCTTT. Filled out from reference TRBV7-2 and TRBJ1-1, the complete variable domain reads GAGVSQSPSNKVTEKGKDVELRCDPISGHTALYWYRQSLGQGLEFLIYFQGNSAPDKSGLPSDRFSAERTGGSVSTLTIQRTQQEDSAVYLCASSLGGTVNTEAFFGQGTRLTVV.

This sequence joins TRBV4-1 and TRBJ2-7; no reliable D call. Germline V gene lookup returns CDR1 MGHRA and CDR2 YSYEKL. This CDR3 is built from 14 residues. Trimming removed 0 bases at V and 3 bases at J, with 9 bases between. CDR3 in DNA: TGCGCCAGCAGCCAAGATTCCCAGAACTACGAGCAGTACTTC. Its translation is CASSQDSQNYEQYF.

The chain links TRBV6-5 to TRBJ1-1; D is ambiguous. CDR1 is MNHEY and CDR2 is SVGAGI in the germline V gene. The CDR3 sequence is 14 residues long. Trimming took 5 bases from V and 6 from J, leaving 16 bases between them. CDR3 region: CASSPQADWPEAFF. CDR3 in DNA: TGTGCCAGCAGTCCCCAGGCGGACTGGCCTGAAGCTTTCTTT.

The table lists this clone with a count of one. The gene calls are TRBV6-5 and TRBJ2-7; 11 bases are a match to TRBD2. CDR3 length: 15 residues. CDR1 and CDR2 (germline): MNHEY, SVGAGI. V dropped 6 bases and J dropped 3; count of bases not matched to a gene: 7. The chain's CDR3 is CASSGQLAGVYEQYF. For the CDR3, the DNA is TGTGCCAGCAGCGGACAACTAGCGGGGGTCTACGAGCAGTACTTC.

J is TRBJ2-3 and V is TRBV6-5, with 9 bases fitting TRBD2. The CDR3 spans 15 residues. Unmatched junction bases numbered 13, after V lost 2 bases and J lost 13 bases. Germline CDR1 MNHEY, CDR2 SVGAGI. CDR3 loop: CASSYTGTSPLPEYF. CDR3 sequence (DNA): TGTGCCAGCAGTTACACCGGGACTAGCCCGCTTCCGGAGTATTTT.

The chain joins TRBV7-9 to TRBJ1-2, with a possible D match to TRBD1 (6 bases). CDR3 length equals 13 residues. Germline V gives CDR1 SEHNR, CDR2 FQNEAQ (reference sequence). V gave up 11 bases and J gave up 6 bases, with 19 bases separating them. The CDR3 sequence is CAGTSGGPNGYTF. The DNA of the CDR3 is TGTGCCGGGACTTCTGGGGGGCCGAATGGCTACACCTTC.

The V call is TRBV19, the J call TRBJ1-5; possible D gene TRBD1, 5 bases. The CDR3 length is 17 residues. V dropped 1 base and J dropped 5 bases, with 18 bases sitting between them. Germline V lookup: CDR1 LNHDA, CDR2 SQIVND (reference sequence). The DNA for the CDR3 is TGTGCCAGTAGTATAGGCGGGATCGGGGGGGACTATCAGCCCCAGCATTTT. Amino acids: CASSIGGIGGDYQPQHF. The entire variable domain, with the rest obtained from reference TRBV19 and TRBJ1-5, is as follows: DGGITQSPKYLFRKEGQNVTLSCEQNLNHDAMYWYRQDPGQGLRLIYYSQIVNDFQKGDIAEGYSVSREKKESFPLTVTSAQKNPTAFYLCASSIGGIGGDYQPQHFGDGTRLSIL.

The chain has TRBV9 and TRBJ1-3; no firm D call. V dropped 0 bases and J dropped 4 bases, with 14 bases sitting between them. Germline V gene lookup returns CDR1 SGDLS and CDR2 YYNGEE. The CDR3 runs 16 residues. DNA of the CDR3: TGTGCCAGCAGCGTAGCTAGTGCGGCCATGGGAAACACCATATATTTT. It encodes CASSVASAAMGNTIYF.

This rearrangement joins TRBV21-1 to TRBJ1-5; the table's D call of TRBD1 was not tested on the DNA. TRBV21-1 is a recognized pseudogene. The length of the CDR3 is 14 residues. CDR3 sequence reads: CASSRTGKYQPQHF. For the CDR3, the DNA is TGTGCCAGCAGCAGGACAGGGAAATATCAGCCCCAGCATTTT.

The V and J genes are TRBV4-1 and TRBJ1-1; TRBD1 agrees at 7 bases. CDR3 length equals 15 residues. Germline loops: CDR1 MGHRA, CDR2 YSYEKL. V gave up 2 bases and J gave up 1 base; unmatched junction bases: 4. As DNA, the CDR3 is TGCGCCAGCAGCCAACCGGACAGGCAGAACACTGAAGCTTTCTTT. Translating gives CASSQPDRQNTEAFF.

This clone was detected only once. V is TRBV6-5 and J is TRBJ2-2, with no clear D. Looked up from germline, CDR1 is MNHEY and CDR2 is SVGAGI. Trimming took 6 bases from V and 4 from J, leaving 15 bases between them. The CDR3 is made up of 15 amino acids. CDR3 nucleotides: TGTGCCAGCAGGGGCCCGCAAGTTACCACCGGGGAGCTGTTTTTT. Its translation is CASRGPQVTTGELFF.

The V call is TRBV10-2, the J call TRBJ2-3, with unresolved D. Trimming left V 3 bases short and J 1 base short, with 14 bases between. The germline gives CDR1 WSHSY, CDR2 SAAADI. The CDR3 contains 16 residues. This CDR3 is CASSESSGWGTDTQYF. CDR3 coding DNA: TGCGCCAGCAGTGAATCCTCGGGTTGGGGCACAGATACGCAGTATTTT.

The CDR3 loop reads CASSFRPNEKLFF. DNA for the CDR3: TGTGCCAGCAGTTTTAGACCTAATGAAAAACTGTTTTTT. The V call is TRBV28, the J call TRBJ1-4; D is unresolved. The germline CDR1 and CDR2 sequences are MDHEN and SYDVKM. This CDR3 is 13 amino acids long. The V end lost 3 bases, the J end lost 3 bases, and 5 bases lay between the germline ends.

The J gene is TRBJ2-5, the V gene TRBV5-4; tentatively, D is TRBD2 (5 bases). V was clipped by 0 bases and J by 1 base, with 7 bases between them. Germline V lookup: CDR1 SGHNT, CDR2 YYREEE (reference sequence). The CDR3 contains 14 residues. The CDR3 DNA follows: TGTGCCAGCAGCTTGGACGGGATCCAAGAGACCCAGTACTTC. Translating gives CASSLDGIQETQYF.

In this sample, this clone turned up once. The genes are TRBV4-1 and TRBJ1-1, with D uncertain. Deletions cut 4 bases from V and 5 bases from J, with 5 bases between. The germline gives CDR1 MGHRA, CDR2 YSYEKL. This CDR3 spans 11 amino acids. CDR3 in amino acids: CASSRGTEAFF. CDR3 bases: TGCGCCAGCAGCCGCGGGACTGAAGCTTTCTTT.

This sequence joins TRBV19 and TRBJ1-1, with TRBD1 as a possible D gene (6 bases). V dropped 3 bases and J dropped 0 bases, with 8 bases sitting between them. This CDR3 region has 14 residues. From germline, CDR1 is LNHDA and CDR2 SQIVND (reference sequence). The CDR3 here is CASSIGQLNTEAFF. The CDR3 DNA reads TGTGCCAGTAGTATCGGACAGCTGAACACTGAAGCTTTCTTT. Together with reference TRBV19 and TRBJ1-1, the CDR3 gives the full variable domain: DGGITQSPKYLFRKEGQNVTLSCEQNLNHDAMYWYRQDPGQGLRLIYYSQIVNDFQKGDIAEGYSVSREKKESFPLTVTSAQKNPTAFYLCASSIGQLNTEAFFGQGTRLTVV.